The 24 T cell receptor beta chains reported below all come from one sample, sequenced in a study of blood T cell repertoires in COVID-19. Sequenced by immunoSEQ multiplex PCR; TCRdb stores in-frame clones only, minus some. The sample includes 280,000 or so clones, approximately 90% of them seen just once. The specimen sequenced was PBMCs or T cells enriched from blood (not recorded which). These receptors all come from a woman aged 40 to 50 who had recovered from COVID-19.

The rearrangement uses TRBV27 and TRBJ1-2; 8 bases fit TRBD1. V dropped 4 bases and J dropped 4; count of bases not matched to a gene: 11. The CDR3 runs to 16 residues. The germline V gene has CDR1 MNHEY and CDR2 SMNVEV (reference sequence). CDR3 nucleotides: TGTGCCAGCAGTTCCCTAATAGGACAGGGAATCTATGGCTACACCTTC. Translated, it gives CASSSLIGQGIYGYTF.

V gene TRBV28 combines with J gene TRBJ1-2, with 7 bases matching TRBD1. Germline V gene data show CDR1 as MDHEN and CDR2 as SYDVKM. The trim removed 5 bases at V and 1 base at J, leaving 19 bases unmatched. CDR3 length: 19 residues. CDR3 sequence reads: CASSPPIGQDSGHNYGYTF. The CDR3, as DNA: TGTGCCAGCAGTCCCCCCATCGGACAGGATAGTGGTCATAACTATGGCTACACCTTC.

V is TRBV27 and J is TRBJ2-2, with 13 bases fitting TRBD2. Germline-derived CDR1 and CDR2 are MNHEY and SMNVEV (reference sequence). The CDR3 length is 18 residues. V dropped 7 bases and J dropped 4; count of bases not matched to a gene: 12. The CDR3, as DNA: TGTGCCAGCACCCCCGGGACTAGCGGGATCGCAGGCACCGGGGAGCTGTTTTTT. Its protein is CASTPGTSGIAGTGELFF.

Remarks on this clone: Other DNA sequences in the sample encode the same CDR3. The chain couples TRBV18 to TRBJ2-7; 8 positions match TRBD2. Germline loops: CDR1 KGHSH, CDR2 LQKENI. The CDR3 length is 14 residues. Unmatched junction bases numbered 1, after V lost 3 bases and J lost 0 bases. CDR3 bases: TGTGCCAGCTCACCCACTAGCGGCTCCTACGAGCAGTACTTC. Its translation: CASSPTSGSYEQYF.

This clone was recorded once. The V and J genes are TRBV2 and TRBJ1-5; possibly TRBD1 for D (5 bases). CDR3 length: 14 amino acids. Trimming took off 7 bases at V and 8 bases at J, with 18 bases between the two ends. CDR1 and CDR2 from the germline V gene are SNHLY and FYNNEI. The CDR3 DNA reads TGTGCCAGCACGAGGCAGGGCTTTGTAGAGCCCCAGCATTTT. Encoded protein: CASTRQGFVEPQHF.

This sequence joins TRBV28 and TRBJ2-1; 15 bases map to TRBD2. This CDR3 comprises 18 residues. The ends lost 6 bases at V and 16 bases at J; junction bases unmatched: 22. Germline values: CDR1 MDHEN, CDR2 SYDVKM. The CDR3 DNA follows: TGTGCCAGCAGCAGTTTCCCTTCAGACGGACTAGCGGGAGGGCCGTGTTTCTTC. Amino acid sequence: CASSSFPSDGLAGGPCFF.

The chain links TRBV19 to TRBJ2-2; 12 nucleotides agree with TRBD2. The ends lost 3 bases at V and 5 bases at J; junction bases unmatched: 4. The V gene's germline CDR1 is LNHDA and CDR2 SQIVND (reference sequence). The CDR3 has 16 residues. The CDR3 region has the DNA TGTGCCAGTAGTATCAGGACTAGCGGGACAACCGGGGAGCTGTTTTTT. This gives the protein CASSIRTSGTTGELFF.

V gene TRBV27 combines with J gene TRBJ2-1; 10 bases fit TRBD2. CDR3 size: 16 residues. Germline V gene lookup returns CDR1 MNHEY and CDR2 SMNVEV (reference sequence). V lost 5 bases and J lost 6; bases outside the gene matches: 10. In DNA, the CDR3 is TGTGCCAGCAGTCCCGCCCGGACTAGCGGATTCAATGAGCAGTTCTTC. Translation: CASSPARTSGFNEQFF.

The chain joins TRBV28 to TRBJ1-3, with unresolved D. Germline V gene sequence: CDR1 MDHEN, CDR2 SYDVKM. V lost 3 bases and J lost 0, with 6 bases in between. This CDR3 region has 14 residues. The DNA for the CDR3 is TGTGCCAGCAGTTTGAGGGCCTCTGGAAACACCATATATTTT. This gives the protein CASSLRASGNTIYF.

This chain uses TRBV7-2 with TRBJ2-1; the D is unclear. The V end lost 1 base, the J end lost 13 bases, and 14 bases lay between the germline ends. CDR1 SGHTA and CDR2 FQGNSA come from the germline V gene. The CDR3 has 13 residues. The CDR3 DNA reads TGTGCCAGCAGCTTAGGAGAAGCGTACCCCCAGTTCTTC. This sequence encodes CASSLGEAYPQFF.

This clone was seen more than once but under ten times. The chain uses TRBV7-9 and TRBJ1-1; TRBD1 might be the D (5 bases). CDR3 length: 14 residues. From germline, CDR1 is SEHNR and CDR2 FQNEAQ (reference sequence). The V end was cut by 5 bases, the J end by 3 bases, with 13 bases between. CDR3 amino acids: CASSPPGGYTEAFF. DNA of the CDR3: TGTGCCAGCAGCCCCCCCGGGGGTTACACTGAAGCTTTCTTT.

This chain links TRBV18 with TRBJ2-1; D is unclear. This CDR3 has 14 residues. V was clipped by 2 bases and J by 2 bases, with 7 bases between them. Germline CDR1 reads KGHSH; CDR2 reads LQKENI. The CDR3 region has the DNA TGTGCCAGCTCACCAGGGCAGACCTACAATGAGCAGTTCTTC. Its protein is CASSPGQTYNEQFF.

The V gene is TRBV28, the J gene TRBJ1-4; D is perhaps TRBD1 (6 bases). CDR1 is MDHEN, CDR2 SYDVKM, per germline. V gave up 5 bases and J gave up 7 bases, with 17 bases separating them. This CDR3 is 15 amino acids long. CDR3 loop: CASSPRQVTLEKLFF. The CDR3 nucleotides read TGTGCCAGCAGTCCACGACAGGTTACCCTTGAAAAACTGTTTTTT.

The chain has TRBV9 and TRBJ2-1; D call uncertain. The CDR3 is 14 residues long. Deletions cut 0 bases from V and 5 bases from J, with 9 bases between. Germline loops: CDR1 SGDLS, CDR2 YYNGEE. The CDR3 DNA reads as TGTGCCAGCAGCGTAGATTGGCGGAACAATGAGCAGTTCTTC. Protein product: CASSVDWRNNEQFF.

This clone was seen a few times. The J gene is TRBJ2-7, the V gene TRBV10-2; 13 nucleotides match TRBD2. Trimming took 7 bases from V and 6 from J; bases not matched to a gene: 6. The CDR3 length is 14 residues. Germline values: CDR1 WSHSY, CDR2 SAAADI. As DNA, the CDR3 is TGCGCCAGCACCGAACTAGCGGGAGGGGGCGAGCAGTACTTC. This encodes CASTELAGGGEQYF.

The chain joins TRBV29-1 to TRBJ1-2, with a possible D match to TRBD1 (5 bases). Germline loops: CDR1 SQVTM, CDR2 ANQGSEA. The ends were cut back, 8 bases at V and 6 bases at J, with 16 bases in the middle. The CDR3 consists of 12 residues. The CDR3 DNA follows: TGCAGCTTCTACCGGGGGAAAGATGGCTACACCTTC. Translating it yields CSFYRGKDGYTF.

The chain recombines TRBV9 with TRBJ2-5; 10 bases map to TRBD2. This CDR3 has 16 residues. Unmatched junction bases numbered 10, after V lost 3 bases and J lost 5 bases. CDR1 and CDR2 from the germline V gene are SGDLS and YYNGEE. The CDR3 sequence is CASSAGLAGVHETQYF. The CDR3 DNA reads TGTGCCAGCAGCGCCGGTCTAGCGGGAGTGCATGAGACCCAGTACTTC.

Notes on this clone: Other DNA sequences from this sample encode an identical CDR3 as well. The rearrangement links TRBV18 to TRBJ2-1, with unresolved D. The CDR3 contains 13 residues. Trimming removed 3 bases at V and 5 bases at J, with 8 bases between. The germline V gene has CDR1 KGHSH and CDR2 LQKENI. The CDR3 protein is CASSPGQNNEQFF. CDR3 bases: TGTGCCAGCTCACCTGGCCAAAACAATGAGCAGTTCTTC. Full variable domain (missing parts from reference TRBV18 and TRBJ2-1): NAGVMQNPRHLVRRRGQEARLRCSPMKGHSHVYWYRQLPEEGLKFMVYLQKENIIDESGMPKERFSAEFPKEGPSILRIQQVVRGDSAAYFCASSPGQNNEQFFGPGTRLTVL.

This clone showed up just once. The rearrangement links TRBV10-2 to TRBJ2-1, with a weak D call TRBD2 (6 bases). The germline V and J ends were trimmed by 0 bases and 5 bases, with 14 bases remaining between them. CDR1 WSHSY and CDR2 SAAADI come from the germline V gene. The CDR3 is made up of 16 amino acids. CDR3 sequence reads: CASSESQEGSDNEQFF. DNA of the CDR3: TGCGCCAGCAGTGAGTCGCAGGAGGGGTCCGACAATGAGCAGTTCTTC.

The V and J genes are TRBV27 and TRBJ2-7, with D possibly TRBD1 on 5 matching bases. CDR1 and CDR2 from the germline V gene are MNHEY and SMNVEV (reference sequence). Trimming took 5 bases from V and 0 from J, leaving 8 bases between them. The CDR3 covers 13 residues. DNA of the CDR3: TGTGCCAGCAGTGGTCAGGGCTCCTACGAGCAGTACTTC. Protein product: CASSGQGSYEQYF.

This rearrangement joins TRBV14 to TRBJ1-2, with D uncertain. From germline, CDR1 is SGHDN and CDR2 FVKESK. V lost 1 base and J 4 bases, leaving 19 bases between the germline ends. This CDR3 has 17 residues. The CDR3 bases are TGTGCCAGCAGCCAAGTTTTTTACGGCCCATCGGGCTATGGCTACACCTTC. This codes for CASSQVFYGPSGYGYTF.

The V gene is TRBV3-1 (or the pseudogene TRBV3-2), the J gene TRBJ2-1; 7 positions match TRBD1. Trimming at V came to 7 bases and at J to 8 bases, leaving 8 bases not matched to a gene. CDR3 length: 13 amino acids. Germline V gives CDR1 LGHDT, CDR2 YNNKEL (reference sequence). The CDR3 bases are TGTGCCAGCACCAAAGTGACAGGGCATGAGCAGTTCTTC. Its translation: CASTKVTGHEQFF.

The V and J genes are TRBV7-2 and TRBJ2-5, with a tentative D call TRBD1 (5 bases). This CDR3 is built from 14 residues. The ends were cut back, 5 bases at V and 4 bases at J, with 14 bases in the middle. In germline, CDR1 is SGHTA, CDR2 FQGNSA. The CDR3 region is CASSHSGFGETQYF. The CDR3 DNA sequence: TGTGCCAGCAGCCATTCAGGGTTTGGAGAGACCCAGTACTTC.

The rearrangement links TRBV27 to TRBJ2-3; 16 bases match TRBD2. CDR1 is MNHEY and CDR2 is SMNVEV in the germline V gene (reference sequence). This CDR3 region has 18 residues. After removal of 8 bases from V and 5 bases from J, the junction contained 13 bases not matched to a gene. The CDR3 DNA follows: TGTGCCAGCGGCTACACCGGGACTAGCGGGAGGGCGGGAGATACGCAGTATTTT. It codes for CASGYTGTSGRAGDTQYF.